These 27 T cell receptor beta chains came from one sample sequenced in a study of blood T cell repertoires in COVID-19. Data came from immunoSEQ multiplex PCR; TCRdb stores just in-frame clones and leaves some out. The sample includes under 200,000 clones, roughly 83% seen only once; the top ten take around 6%. Specimen: PBMCs or T cells enriched from blood (not recorded which). Source of these receptors: a man aged 40-49 years with acute COVID-19.

The CDR3 DNA sequence: TGTGCCAGCAGCTTAAGACTAGCCGCGGGTACAGATACGCAGTATTTT. This codes for CASSLRLAAGTDTQYF. V usage is TRBV9 and J usage is TRBJ2-3; 7 bases agree with TRBD2. The germline CDR1 and CDR2 sequences are SGDLS and YYNGEE. Trimming at V came to 4 bases and at J to 3 bases, leaving 11 bases not matched to a gene. The CDR3 runs to 16 residues.

The chain combines TRBV4-3 with TRBJ1-1; possibly TRBD1 for D (5 bases). Trimming cost V 2 bases and J 4 bases, with 11 bases left between them. Germline CDR1 reads LGHNA; CDR2 reads YSLEER. The CDR3 is made up of 14 amino acids. CDR3 protein: CASSQQGLGTEAFF. CDR3 sequence (DNA): TGCGCCAGCAGCCAACAGGGTCTGGGCACTGAAGCTTTCTTT.

CDR3 nucleotide sequence: TGTGCCACCAGCAGTTCAGGGAACACCATATATTTT. It is translated as CATSSSGNTIYF. The rearrangement links TRBV15 to TRBJ1-3; possible D gene TRBD1, 5 bases. Trimming removed 3 bases from V and 7 bases from J, with 7 bases in between. The CDR3 is made up of 12 amino acids. The germline V gene has CDR1 LNHNV and CDR2 YYDKDF (reference sequence).

The chain couples TRBV5-1 to TRBJ1-2; D uncertain. The CDR3 is 12 residues long. Trimming shortened V by 0 bases and J by 9 bases, and 9 bases separated the two germline ends. Germline lookup yields CDR1 SGHRS and CDR2 YFSETQ. CDR3 amino acids: CASSLDRTRYTF. The CDR3 DNA reads as TGCGCCAGCAGCTTGGACCGAACTCGCTACACCTTC. The full variable domain, in which reference TRBV5-1 and TRBJ1-2 provide the parts outside the CDR3, is KAGVTQTPRYLIKTRGQQVTLSCSPISGHRSVSWYQQTPGQGLQFLFEYFSETQRNKGNFPGRFSGRQFSNSRSEMNVSTLELGDSALYLCASSLDRTRYTFGSGTRLTVV.

The genes are TRBV3-1 (or the pseudogene TRBV3-2) and TRBJ2-4; weak D call: TRBD1 (5 bases). The CDR3 contains 12 residues. Between the trimmed V and J ends, which lost 1 base and 9 bases, there was a span of 7 bases. Germline CDR1 LGHDT, CDR2 YNNKEL (reference sequence). The CDR3 DNA sequence: TGTGCCAGCAGCCAAGGGGGCCGCATTCAGTACTTC. Translated, it gives CASSQGGRIQYF.

This clone was picked up a small number of times. The chain joins TRBV19 to TRBJ1-1; 10 bases match TRBD1. The V gene's germline CDR1 is LNHDA and CDR2 SQIVND (reference sequence). V was pared by 2 bases and J by 4 bases, with 4 bases of the junction left unmatched. CDR3 length equals 15 residues. CDR3 loop: CASSISGTGATEAFF. The CDR3, as DNA: TGTGCCAGTAGTATATCGGGGACAGGGGCCACTGAAGCTTTCTTT.

The chain joins TRBV19 to TRBJ1-4, with TRBD1 identical over 9 bases. Germline trimming cut 5 bases from V and 3 bases from J; bases unmatched to any gene: 4. Germline lookup yields CDR1 LNHDA and CDR2 SQIVND (reference sequence). This CDR3 has 15 residues. CDR3 bases: TGTGCCAGTAGTTTTACAGGGGGCCCTAATGAAAAACTGTTTTTT. Translating it yields CASSFTGGPNEKLFF.

As for this clone: At one end the junction does not follow the germline gene, possibly because of a read error. The chain is built from TRBV30 and TRBJ1-2, with 10 nucleotides matching TRBD1. Germline V gene data show CDR1 as GTSNPN and CDR2 as SVGIG (reference sequence). This CDR3 has 13 residues. The CDR3 spells CAWSTPGQGKEAF. CDR3 sequence (DNA): TGTGCCTGGAGTACCCCGGGACAGGGGAAAGAGGCCTTC.

The CDR3 protein is CASSLDRNEKLFF. CDR3 DNA: TGTGCCAGCAGCTTAGACAGGAATGAAAAACTGTTTTTT. The chain combines TRBV7-2 with TRBJ1-4; the D gene is possibly TRBD1 (5 bases). The CDR3 length is 13 residues. Per the germline V gene, CDR1 is SGHTA and CDR2 is FQGNSA. Trimming removed 1 base at V and 5 bases at J, with 5 bases between.

This clone showed up just a few times. The V and J genes are TRBV18 and TRBJ1-5; tentative D call: TRBD1 (5 bases). The CDR3 sequence is 14 residues long. Germline CDR1 and CDR2: KGHSH and LQKENI. V dropped 0 bases and J dropped 7 bases, with 10 bases sitting between them. The CDR3 reads CASSPPPGIQPQHF. The CDR3 coding sequence is TGTGCCAGCTCACCACCGCCAGGGATCCAGCCCCAGCATTTT.

This sequence joins TRBV7-9 and TRBJ1-2, with TRBD1 as a possible D gene (6 bases). The CDR3 runs 12 residues. Germline V CDR1 and CDR2: SEHNR, FQNEAQ (reference sequence). V was pared by 4 bases and J by 8 bases, with 11 bases between. The CDR3 spells CASSSQGNGYTF. The DNA for the CDR3 is TGTGCCAGCAGCTCACAGGGAAACGGCTACACCTTC. Complete variable domain (other parts from reference TRBV7-9 and TRBJ1-2): DTGVSQNPRHKITKRGQNVTFRCDPISEHNRLYWYRQTLGQGPEFLTYFQNEAQLEKSRLLSDRFSAERPKGSFSTLEIQRTEQGDSAMYLCASSSQGNGYTFGSGTRLTVV.

J is TRBJ2-7 and V is TRBV19, with D perhaps TRBD1 (5 bases). Germline CDR1 is LNHDA and CDR2 is SQIVND (reference sequence). V gave up 3 bases and J gave up 7 bases, with 19 bases separating them. The CDR3 is made up of 15 amino acids. The CDR3 protein is CASSMMTTDLVEQYF. DNA of the CDR3: TGTGCCAGTAGTATGATGACGACAGACTTGGTAGAGCAGTACTTC.

The J gene is TRBJ2-3, the V gene TRBV7-2, with 7 positions matching TRBD1. The CDR3 consists of 15 residues. Germline loops: CDR1 SGHTA, CDR2 FQGNSA. With V trimmed by 8 bases and J by 2 bases, 10 bases remained unmatched. The CDR3 DNA follows: TGTGCCAGCGGCGCTACGGGACAGCACACAGATACGCAGTATTTT. As protein: CASGATGQHTDTQYF.

The chain has TRBV30 and TRBJ2-7; the D is unclear. Germline V gives CDR1 GTSNPN, CDR2 SVGIG (reference sequence). The ends were cut back, 5 bases at V and 1 base at J, with 18 bases in the middle. The CDR3 sequence is 15 residues long. In nucleotides, the CDR3 is TGTGCCTGGTACTCCCCCCGCGCAGGTTCCTACGAGCAGTACTTC. Encoded protein: CAWYSPRAGSYEQYF.

V and J are TRBV27 and TRBJ1-6; 8 nucleotides line up with TRBD1. This CDR3 is 17 amino acids long. V lost 3 bases, J lost 1 base, and 5 bases stayed unmatched. CDR1 and CDR2 from the germline V gene are MNHEY and SMNVEV (reference sequence). The CDR3 DNA sequence: TGTGCCAGCAGTTTGTCACAGGGGGAATCCTATAATTCACCCCTCCACTTT. This gives the protein CASSLSQGESYNSPLHF.

This clone was detected only once. The genes are TRBV15 and TRBJ2-7, with D perhaps TRBD2 (6 bases). CDR3 length equals 16 residues. The V end was cut by 0 bases, the J end by 4 bases, with 16 bases between. The germline gives CDR1 LNHNV, CDR2 YYDKDF (reference sequence). CDR3 DNA: TGTGCCACCAGCAGAGAGGGGACTGGGGCGGGATACGAGCAGTACTTC. Protein product: CATSREGTGAGYEQYF.

This chain uses TRBV6-5 with TRBJ1-2; D gene uncertain. The CDR3 contains 13 residues. Trimming pared 4 bases from V and 6 bases from J, leaving 12 bases between. Germline V gene data show CDR1 as MNHEY and CDR2 as SVGAGI. The DNA of the CDR3 is TGTGCCAGCAGTTCCCCTTGGGCAGATGGCTACACCTTC. The encoded protein is CASSSPWADGYTF.

The V and J genes are TRBV2 and TRBJ2-1, with D possibly TRBD2 on 5 matching bases. Trimming took off 7 bases at V and 7 bases at J, with 8 bases between the two ends. The CDR3 covers 11 residues. Looked up from germline, CDR1 is SNHLY and CDR2 is FYNNEI. Here the CDR3 DNA reads TGTGCCAGCACGCGGACTAATGAGCAGTTCTTC. Translating gives CASTRTNEQFF.

This clone was recorded only once. J is TRBJ2-1 and V is TRBV7-6, with TRBD1 identical over 7 bases. CDR1 is SGHVS and CDR2 is FNYEAQ in the germline V gene. Trimming took 5 bases from V and 6 from J; bases not matched to a gene: 4. The length of the CDR3 is 13 residues. CDR3 bases: TGTGCCAGCAGCAGATGGACAGGCAATGAGCAGTTCTTC. Protein: CASSRWTGNEQFF.

This clone came up a few times. V is TRBV6-2 or TRBV6-3 and J is TRBJ1-2, with D tentatively TRBD1 (6 bases). This CDR3 has 14 amino acids. V was clipped by 2 bases and J by 4 bases, with 11 bases between them. CDR1 MNHEY and CDR2 SVGEGT come from the germline V gene. The CDR3 protein is CASSYDWGLYGYTF. CDR3 bases: TGTGCCAGCAGTTACGACTGGGGGCTCTATGGCTACACCTTC.

V and J are TRBV4-1 and TRBJ1-2; the D gene is possibly TRBD1 (5 bases). Germline V gives CDR1 MGHRA, CDR2 YSYEKL. Trimming left V 3 bases short and J 1 base short, with 12 bases between. The CDR3 runs to 15 residues. CDR3 amino acids: CASSQPLTVNYGYTF. The CDR3 coding sequence is TGCGCCAGCAGCCAGCCCCTGACAGTTAACTATGGCTACACCTTC.

The chain joins TRBV6-2 or TRBV6-3 to TRBJ2-1; 12 nucleotides match TRBD2. The germline gives CDR1 MNHEY, CDR2 SVGEGT. The V gene end was trimmed by 5 bases and the J gene end by 8 bases; junction bases not matched to a gene: 7. This CDR3 spans 15 amino acids. CDR3 sequence: CASSPPTSGRDEQFF. The CDR3 nucleotides are TGTGCCAGCAGTCCACCGACTAGCGGGAGAGATGAGCAGTTCTTC.

The CDR3 sequence is CASSQREGYTF. In DNA, the CDR3 is TGTGCCAGCAGCCAAAGAGAAGGCTACACCTTC. The rearrangement uses TRBV3-1 (or the pseudogene TRBV3-2) and TRBJ1-2; D gene unclear. Germline CDR1 and CDR2: LGHDT and YNNKEL (reference sequence). Deletions cut 2 bases from V and 8 bases from J, with 6 bases between. The CDR3 loop spans 11 amino acids.

This chain joins TRBV7-9 and TRBJ1-5; 7 positions match TRBD1. The CDR3 is made up of 13 amino acids. The V and J ends lost 5 bases and 4 bases, in that order; junction bases with no gene match: 2. The V gene's germline CDR1 is SEHNR and CDR2 FQNEAQ (reference sequence). CDR3 residues: CASSQQGNQPQHF. CDR3 coding DNA: TGTGCCAGCAGCCAACAGGGGAATCAGCCCCAGCATTTT.

This clone has only one observation. The chain combines TRBV5-1 with TRBJ1-4; D is perhaps TRBD1 (6 bases). CDR1 and CDR2 (germline): SGHRS, YFSETQ. The V end was cut by 0 bases, the J end by 8 bases, with 11 bases between. This CDR3 comprises 14 residues. This CDR3 reads CASSLEGGNEKLFF. CDR3 bases: TGCGCCAGCAGCTTGGAGGGGGGGAACGAAAAACTGTTTTTT.

The chain couples TRBV9 to TRBJ2-5; weak D call: TRBD1 (7 bases). The germline V and J ends were trimmed by 3 bases and 1 base, with 10 bases remaining between them. The CDR3 has 14 amino acids. Per germline, CDR1 SGDLS and CDR2 YYNGEE. CDR3 loop: CASSGRDSQETQYF. Written as DNA, the CDR3 is TGTGCCAGCAGCGGGAGGGACAGCCAAGAGACCCAGTACTTC.

V is TRBV5-1 and J is TRBJ2-3; TRBD1 agrees at 9 bases. The CDR3 consists of 16 residues. V gave up 8 bases and J gave up 0 bases; unmatched junction bases: 10. Germline loops: CDR1 SGHRS, CDR2 YFSETQ. The DNA for the CDR3 is TGCGCCAGTTGGACAGGGGCTCACTCTAGCACAGATACGCAGTATTTT. The encoded protein is CASWTGAHSSTDTQYF.